This T cell receptor (beta chain) is drawn from a study of T cells after somatic rescue of genetic block. CDR3 length equals 18 residues. V gave up 2 bases and J gave up 0 bases; unmatched junction bases: 8. CDR1 and CDR2 from the germline V gene are MNHEY and SMNVEV (reference sequence). This clone is a singleton in its sample. Sequencing was performed with immunoSEQ multiplex PCR; in TCRdb, only in-frame clones are kept and a portion is missing. This sample has around 7,000 clones, with 81% found just once. This chain connects TRBV27 to TRBJ2-3, with 10 bases matching TRBD2. What was sequenced was peripheral blood mononuclear cells (PBMCs). This receptor was obtained from a boy younger than 18. CDR3 protein: CASSLVQREGSSTDTQYF. The CDR3 DNA sequence: TGTGCCAGCAGTTTAGTACAGCGGGAGGGTTCTAGCACAGATACGCAGTATTTT.